This T cell receptor (beta chain) was captured in a study of blood T cells in healthy people across ages. Sample-barcoded 5' priming and a J-beta primer mix drove a second PCR of about 7 to 11 cycles. Each CDR3 protein is one row after TCRdb ran MiXCR on the 5' RACE reads. The table records roughly 1,300,000 distinct CDR3 sequences, 55% to 75% of them present only once. This CDR3 has 17 residues. CDR1 LGHDT and CDR2 YNNKEL come from the germline V gene (reference sequence). The V segment lost 5 bases and the J segment 0 bases; nucleotides outside the gene matches: 7. A few counts support this clonotype.

This chain links TRBV3-1 with TRBJ2-6; 7 nucleotides line up with TRBD2. The receptor's source is a man between 18 and 29 years old in good health. Sequences were obtained from blood. CDR3 sequence reads: CASSFPGLLSGANVLTF. The CDR3 DNA sequence: TGTGCCAGCAGCTTTCCGGGACTACTCTCTGGGGCCAACGTCCTGACTTTC.